Below, 26 T cell receptor beta chains from the same sample are listed, as sequenced in a study of vaccination effects on CD4 cells after COVID-19. Some clones are missing from TCRdb's copy, which holds only in-frame ones; the method was immunoSEQ multiplex PCR. The sample lists 65,000 to 75,000 clones, just under 75% seen once, with around 1.5% in the top ten. Antigen-specific CD4+ T cells expanded by the ViraFEST assay with viral peptide pools were then sequenced. Scientists isolated CD4+ T cells after a roughly nine-day culture period ended. Every participant took two doses of the BNT162b2 or mRNA-1273 vaccine. Antigens of these TCRs are unknown. Material: CD4+ T cells from PBMCs cultured with HCoV-229E spike peptides, obtained after COVID-19 vaccination. These receptors all come from a human donor who received a COVID-19 vaccine.

This clone was seen only a few times. The gene calls are TRBV18 and TRBJ1-1; no firm D call. The CDR3 sequence is 13 residues long. Germline V lookup: CDR1 KGHSH, CDR2 LQKENI. Trimming removed 2 bases at V and 1 base at J, with 5 bases between. The DNA of the CDR3 is TGTGCCAGCTCACCAGACAAGAACACTGAAGCTTTCTTT. This translates into CASSPDKNTEAFF.

The chain uses TRBV6-1 and TRBJ2-2; D perhaps matches TRBD1 (5 bases). The CDR3 sequence is 15 residues long. V was pared by 1 base and J by 3 bases, with 9 bases between. Germline V gene data show CDR1 as MNHNS and CDR2 as SASEGT. CDR3 protein: CASSEGGWYTGELFF. The CDR3 coding sequence is TGTGCCAGCAGTGAAGGGGGCTGGTACACCGGGGAGCTGTTTTTT.

V is TRBV18 and J is TRBJ2-7; D may be TRBD2 (6 bases). Germline V lookup: CDR1 KGHSH, CDR2 LQKENI. This CDR3 has 17 residues. V dropped 3 bases and J dropped 7 bases, with 25 bases sitting between them. The CDR3 region is CASSPIQDYPDLGEQYV. In nucleotides, the CDR3 is TGTGCCAGCTCACCCATACAGGACTATCCTGACTTAGGGGAGCAGTACGTC.

This sequence joins TRBV3-1 (or the pseudogene TRBV3-2) and TRBJ1-5; 7 positions agree with TRBD1. V was clipped by 5 bases and J by 0 bases; unmatched bases: 7. The CDR3 is 16 amino acids. Germline values: CDR1 LGHDT, CDR2 YNNKEL (reference sequence). The CDR3 is CASSAGDSNSNQPQHF. The CDR3 region has the DNA TGTGCCAGCAGCGCAGGGGACAGCAATAGCAATCAGCCCCAGCATTTT.

The chain joins TRBV5-6 to TRBJ2-5; TRBD1 matches 7 bases. Germline loops: CDR1 SGHDT, CDR2 YYEEEE. J lost 4 bases, V lost 4 bases, and 13 bases had no gene match. The CDR3 has 16 amino acids. The DNA for the CDR3 is TGTGCCAGCAGCCAAGCGACAGGGCTTAGAAGAGAGACCCAGTACTTC. Translating it yields CASSQATGLRRETQYF.

The chain combines TRBV4-1 with TRBJ1-2; D gene unclear. Trimming shortened V by 4 bases and J by 0 bases, and 12 bases separated the two germline ends. This CDR3 has 15 residues. Germline-derived CDR1 and CDR2 are MGHRA and YSYEKL. The CDR3 DNA follows: TGCGCCAGCAGCCTACACCTTGGGCCTAACTATGGCTACACCTTC. Its protein is CASSLHLGPNYGYTF.

The chain joins TRBV5-4 to TRBJ2-7, with 8 nucleotides matching TRBD1. The CDR3 totals 15 residues. V lost 3 bases to trimming and J lost 5 bases; unmatched junction nucleotides: 10. Germline V lookup: CDR1 SGHNT, CDR2 YYREEE (reference sequence). The CDR3 loop reads CASSSTVQQGDEQYV. The CDR3 bases are TGTGCCAGCAGCTCTACAGTCCAACAGGGGGACGAGCAGTACGTC.

The chain has TRBV6-4 and TRBJ2-7, with D possibly being TRBD1 (6 bases). The ends were cut back, 6 bases at V and 2 bases at J, with 14 bases in the middle. Germline V gene data show CDR1 as MRHNA and CDR2 as SNTAGT. The CDR3 has 14 residues. For the CDR3, the DNA is TGTGCCAGCAGCGCTCAGGGGTCCACCTACGAGCAGTACGTC. This gives the protein CASSAQGSTYEQYV.

This chain uses TRBV6-2 or TRBV6-3 with TRBJ2-5; D call uncertain. Germline CDR1 and CDR2: MNHEY and SVGEGT. V was shortened by 5 bases and J by 5 bases, with 18 bases between the two germline ends. The CDR3 is 15 residues long. The CDR3 region is CASSRIAGEYETQYF. CDR3 sequence (DNA): TGTGCCAGCAGTAGGATAGCCGGAGAGTATGAGACCCAGTACTTC.

The V gene is TRBV10-1, the J gene TRBJ1-5; D is uncertain. Between the trimmed V and J ends, which lost 3 bases and 0 bases, there was a span of 15 bases. CDR1 and CDR2 from the germline V gene are WNHNN and SYGVQD (reference sequence). CDR3 size: 17 residues. As DNA, the CDR3 is TGCGCCAGCAGTGAAATTGGCGGCCCCTATAGCAATCAGCCCCAGCATTTT. It codes for CASSEIGGPYSNQPQHF.

There are a few counts of this clone. The chain couples TRBV19 to TRBJ2-3; no clear D gene. V lost 4 bases and J 6 bases, leaving 11 bases between the germline ends. CDR1 LNHDA and CDR2 SQIVND come from the germline V gene (reference sequence). The CDR3 length is 13 residues. CDR3 coding DNA: TGTGCCAGTAGTAACCGTGCGAGGGATACGCAGTATTTT. Its translation: CASSNRARDTQYF.

This clone has more than one count but fewer than ten. This chain joins TRBV6-6 and TRBJ2-4; possible D gene TRBD1, 6 bases. V gave up 6 bases and J gave up 2 bases, with 14 bases separating them. Germline lookup yields CDR1 MNHNY and CDR2 SVGAGI (reference sequence). This CDR3 has 15 residues. The CDR3 coding sequence is TGTGCCAGCAGGGGAGCAACAGGGTCCAAAAACATTCAGTACTTC. It yields the protein CASRGATGSKNIQYF.

This clone was observed a few times. The chain has TRBV3-1 (or the pseudogene TRBV3-2) and TRBJ2-5; possible D gene TRBD2, 5 bases. CDR1 and CDR2 from the germline V gene are LGHDT and YNNKEL (reference sequence). Trimming left V 0 bases short and J 4 bases short, with 15 bases between. The CDR3 spans 16 residues. As DNA, the CDR3 is TGTGCCAGCAGCCAAGATCGCGGCGGGCGGATAGAGACCCAGTACTTC. It codes for CASSQDRGGRIETQYF.

The genes are TRBV4-1 and TRBJ1-3; no firm D call. Per the germline V gene, CDR1 is MGHRA and CDR2 is YSYEKL. V lost 1 base, J lost 1 base, and 29 bases lay in between. CDR3 length equals 22 residues. CDR3 in amino acids: CASSQVQPRVSQDSRSGNTIYF. CDR3 nucleotides: TGCGCCAGCAGCCAAGTTCAGCCCCGTGTGTCTCAAGACTCTCGTTCTGGAAACACCATATATTTT.

The chain recombines TRBV30 with TRBJ2-1; the D call may be TRBD1 or TRBD2 (5 bases each). V was cut by 8 bases and J by 7 bases, with 18 bases left in between. This CDR3 is 13 amino acids long. The V gene's germline CDR1 is GTSNPN and CDR2 SVGIG (reference sequence). The CDR3 DNA follows: TGTGCCGCACAGGCTGGCGGGTGGAATGAGCAGTTCTTC. It specifies CAAQAGGWNEQFF.

This chain links TRBV11-1 with TRBJ1-1; TRBD1 is a possible D gene (6 bases). The V end lost 5 bases, the J end lost 6 bases, and 16 bases lay between the germline ends. The CDR3 runs 14 residues. Germline V lookup: CDR1 SGHAT, CDR2 FQDESV (reference sequence). The DNA for the CDR3 is TGTGCCAGCAGCCTTAGAAGGGGGATGGCTGAAGCTTTCTTT. This codes for CASSLRRGMAEAFF. The entire variable domain, with the rest obtained from reference TRBV11-1 and TRBJ1-1, is as follows: EAEVAQSPRYKITEKSQAVAFWCDPISGHATLYWYRQILGQGPELLVQFQDESVVDDSQLPKDRFSAERLKGVDSTLKIQPAELGDSAMYLCASSLRRGMAEAFFGQGTRLTVV.

The rearrangement links TRBV7-2 to TRBJ1-3, with D possibly matching TRBD1 (5 bases). CDR1 SGHTA and CDR2 FQGNSA come from the germline V gene. The CDR3 length is 13 residues. V lost 4 bases and J 5 bases, leaving 9 bases between the germline ends. In DNA, the CDR3 is TGTGCCAGCAGCTCCCAGGGTCGAAACACCATATATTTT. This encodes CASSSQGRNTIYF.

The chain links TRBV2 to TRBJ2-1, with 11 bases fitting TRBD2. The germline gives CDR1 SNHLY, CDR2 FYNNEI. V lost 9 bases, J lost 3 bases, and 7 bases stayed unmatched. The CDR3 is 15 residues long. The CDR3 loop is CASKRLAGNYNEQFF. The CDR3 DNA is TGTGCCAGTAAAAGACTAGCGGGGAACTACAATGAGCAGTTCTTC.

The CDR3 sequence is CATSGTSGSQETQYF. CDR3 sequence (DNA): TGTGCCACCAGTGGGACTAGCGGATCACAAGAGACCCAGTACTTC. J is TRBJ2-5 and V is TRBV24-1, with 10 bases fitting TRBD2. From germline, CDR1 is KGHDR and CDR2 SFDVKD. The V segment lost 5 bases and the J segment 2 bases; nucleotides outside the gene matches: 4. The CDR3 is 15 residues long.

This sequence joins TRBV6-5 and TRBJ2-4; D call uncertain. The V end was cut by 5 bases, the J end by 0 bases, with 11 bases between. This CDR3 region has 15 residues. CDR1 MNHEY and CDR2 SVGAGI come from the germline V gene. CDR3 loop: CASSRTDLAKNIQYF. The CDR3 DNA reads TGTGCCAGCAGTCGGACGGATCTAGCCAAAAACATTCAGTACTTC.

This clone was recorded a few times. The V gene is TRBV7-2, the J gene TRBJ1-2, with D maybe TRBD1 (5 bases). Germline V CDR1 and CDR2: SGHTA, FQGNSA. V was cut by 5 bases and J by 4 bases, with 14 bases left in between. The CDR3 totals 14 residues. The DNA of the CDR3 is TGTGCCAGCAGCACCTCACAGGAAGCCTATGGCTACACCTTC. This encodes CASSTSQEAYGYTF.

The chain is built from TRBV15 and TRBJ1-6; a weak D match, TRBD1 (5 bases). Germline CDR1 LNHNV, CDR2 YYDKDF (reference sequence). The V and J ends lost 3 bases and 0 bases respectively, with 18 bases between them. CDR3 length: 19 amino acids. The CDR3 nucleotides are TGTGCCACCAGCAGCACCCCGGGACTCGATAGCTCCTATAATTCACCCCTCCACTTT. Translation: CATSSTPGLDSSYNSPLHF.

V usage is TRBV5-6 and J usage is TRBJ2-7; perhaps TRBD1 as D (5 bases). With 0 bases removed from V and 2 bases from J, the gap between germline ends came to 9 bases. This CDR3 spans 14 amino acids. Germline V gives CDR1 SGHDT, CDR2 YYEEEE. The CDR3 is CASSLVARAYEQYV. CDR3 DNA sequence: TGTGCCAGCAGCTTGGTGGCCAGGGCCTACGAGCAGTACGTC.

The rearrangement uses TRBV6-5 and TRBJ1-2, with D unclear. Per germline, CDR1 MNHEY and CDR2 SVGAGI. This CDR3 has 13 residues. Deletions cut 3 bases from V and 3 bases from J, with 8 bases between. CDR3: CASSYKGYYGYTF. The CDR3 DNA is TGTGCCAGCAGTTATAAGGGATACTATGGCTACACCTTC.

This clone has just one count. The chain employs TRBV5-8 and TRBJ2-7; D unclear. CDR1 SGHTS and CDR2 YDEGEE come from the germline V gene. The CDR3 runs to 11 residues. The V end lost 7 bases, the J end lost 9 bases, and 14 bases lay between the germline ends. CDR3 DNA sequence: TGTGCCAGCCGCCGGTTTTTCGCGCAGTACGTC. Translating it yields CASRRFFAQYV.

There are a few counts of this clone. The chain has TRBV28 and TRBJ2-7; D possibly matches TRBD1 or TRBD2 (5 bases each). Germline CDR1 MDHEN, CDR2 SYDVKM. This CDR3 comprises 11 residues. The V and J ends lost 10 bases and 2 bases respectively, with 9 bases between them. CDR3 in DNA: TGTGCCACCATGGGGGCCTACGAGCAGTACGTC. Translation gives CATMGAYEQYV.